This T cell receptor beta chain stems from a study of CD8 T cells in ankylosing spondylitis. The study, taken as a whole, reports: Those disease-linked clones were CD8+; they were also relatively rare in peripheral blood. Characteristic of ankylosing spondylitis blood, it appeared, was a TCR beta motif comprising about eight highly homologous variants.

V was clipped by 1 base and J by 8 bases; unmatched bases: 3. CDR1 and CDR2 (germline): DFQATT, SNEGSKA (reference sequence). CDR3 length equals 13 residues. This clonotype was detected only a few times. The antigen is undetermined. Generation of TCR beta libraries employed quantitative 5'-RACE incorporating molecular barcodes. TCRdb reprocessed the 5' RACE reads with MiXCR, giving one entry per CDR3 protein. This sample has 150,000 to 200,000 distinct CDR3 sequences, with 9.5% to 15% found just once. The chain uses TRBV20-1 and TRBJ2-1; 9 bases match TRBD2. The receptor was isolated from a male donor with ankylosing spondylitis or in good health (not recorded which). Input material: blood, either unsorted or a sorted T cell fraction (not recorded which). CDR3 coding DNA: TGCAGTGCTAGAGCGCGGGGGGGCTATGAGCAGTTCTTC. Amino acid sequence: CSARARGGYEQFF.